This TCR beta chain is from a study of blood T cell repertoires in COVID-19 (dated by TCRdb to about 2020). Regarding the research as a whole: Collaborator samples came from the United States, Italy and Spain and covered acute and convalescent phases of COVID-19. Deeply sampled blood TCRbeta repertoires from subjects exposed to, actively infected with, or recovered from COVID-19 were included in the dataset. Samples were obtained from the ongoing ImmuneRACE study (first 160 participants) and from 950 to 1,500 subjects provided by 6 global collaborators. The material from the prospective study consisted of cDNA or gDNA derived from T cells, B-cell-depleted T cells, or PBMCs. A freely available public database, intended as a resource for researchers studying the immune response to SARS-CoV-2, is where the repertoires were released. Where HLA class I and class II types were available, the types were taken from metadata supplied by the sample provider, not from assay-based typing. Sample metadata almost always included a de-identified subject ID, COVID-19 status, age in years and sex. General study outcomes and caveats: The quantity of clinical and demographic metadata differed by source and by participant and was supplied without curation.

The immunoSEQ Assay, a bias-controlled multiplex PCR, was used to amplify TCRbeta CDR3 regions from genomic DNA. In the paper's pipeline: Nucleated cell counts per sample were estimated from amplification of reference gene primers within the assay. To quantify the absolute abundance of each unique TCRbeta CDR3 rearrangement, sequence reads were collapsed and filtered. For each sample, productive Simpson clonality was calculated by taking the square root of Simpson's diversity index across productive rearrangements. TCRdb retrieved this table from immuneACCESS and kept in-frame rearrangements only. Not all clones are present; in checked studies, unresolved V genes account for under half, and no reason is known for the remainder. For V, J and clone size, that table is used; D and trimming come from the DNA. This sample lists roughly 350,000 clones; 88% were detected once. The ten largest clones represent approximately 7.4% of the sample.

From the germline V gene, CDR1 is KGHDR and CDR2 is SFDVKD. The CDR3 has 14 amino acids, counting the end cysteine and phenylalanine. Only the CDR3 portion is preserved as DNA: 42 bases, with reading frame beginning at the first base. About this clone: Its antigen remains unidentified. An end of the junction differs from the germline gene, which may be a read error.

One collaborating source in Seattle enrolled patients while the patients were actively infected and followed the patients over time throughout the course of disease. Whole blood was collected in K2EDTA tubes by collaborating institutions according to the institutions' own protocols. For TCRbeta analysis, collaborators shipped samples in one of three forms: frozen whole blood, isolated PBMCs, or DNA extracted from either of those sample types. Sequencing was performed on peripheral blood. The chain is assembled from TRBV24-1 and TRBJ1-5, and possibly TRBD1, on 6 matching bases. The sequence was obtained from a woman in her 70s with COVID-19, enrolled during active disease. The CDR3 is CATTLTGSHQPQHF. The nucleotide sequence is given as TGTGCCACCACTTTGACAGGTAGCCATCAGCCCCAGCATTTT.